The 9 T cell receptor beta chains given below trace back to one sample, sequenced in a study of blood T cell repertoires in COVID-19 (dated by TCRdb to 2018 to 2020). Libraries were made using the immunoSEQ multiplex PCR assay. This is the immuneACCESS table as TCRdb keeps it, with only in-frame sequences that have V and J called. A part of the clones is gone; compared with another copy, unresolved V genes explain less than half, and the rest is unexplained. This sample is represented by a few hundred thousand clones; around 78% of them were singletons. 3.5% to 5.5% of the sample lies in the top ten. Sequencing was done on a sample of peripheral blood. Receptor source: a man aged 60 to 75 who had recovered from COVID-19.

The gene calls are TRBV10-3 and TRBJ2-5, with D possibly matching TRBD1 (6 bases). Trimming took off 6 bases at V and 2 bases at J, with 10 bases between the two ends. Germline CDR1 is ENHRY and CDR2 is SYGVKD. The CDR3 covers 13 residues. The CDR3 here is CAISPQGQETQYF. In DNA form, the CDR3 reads TGTGCCATCAGCCCACAGGGACAAGAGACCCAGTACTTC.

CDR3 nucleotide sequence: TGTGCGGCGACAGGGGGCTGGGAGAACACTGAAGCTTTCTTT. Translating it yields CAATGGWENTEAFF. The chain joins TRBV30 to TRBJ1-1; 10 positions agree with TRBD1. Germline V gene sequence: CDR1 GTSNPN, CDR2 SVGIG (reference sequence). This CDR3 region has 14 residues.

DNA of the CDR3: TGTGCCACCAGCAGAGGAAGGGCTAGCGGGGGGATCCCCGCCAGCACAGATACGCAGTATTTT. Its translation: CATSRGRASGGIPASTDTQYF. The V call is TRBV15, the J call TRBJ2-3; 11 nucleotides agree with TRBD2. Per germline, CDR1 LNHNV and CDR2 YYDKDF (reference sequence). The trim removed 1 base at V and 0 bases at J, leaving 15 bases unmatched. The CDR3 has 21 residues.

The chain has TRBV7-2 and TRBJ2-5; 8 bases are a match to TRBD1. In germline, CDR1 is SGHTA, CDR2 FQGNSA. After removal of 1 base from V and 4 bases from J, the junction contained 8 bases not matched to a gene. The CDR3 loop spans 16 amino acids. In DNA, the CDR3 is TGTGCCAGCAGCTTAGTCGGGGGACAGGTCGGAGAGACCCAGTACTTC. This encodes CASSLVGGQVGETQYF. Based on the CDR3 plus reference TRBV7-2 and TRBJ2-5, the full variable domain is GAGVSQSPSNKVTEKGKDVELRCDPISGHTALYWYRQSLGQGLEFLIYFQGNSAPDKSGLPSDRFSAERTGGSVSTLTIQRTQQEDSAVYLCASSLVGGQVGETQYFGPGTRLLVL.

The CDR3 loop is CASGRGQSGGQETQYF. The CDR3, as DNA: TGCGCCAGCGGCAGGGGCCAATCGGGAGGACAAGAGACCCAGTACTTC. V gene TRBV5-1 combines with J gene TRBJ2-5; D perhaps matches TRBD2 (7 bases). The CDR3 is 16 residues long. Germline loops: CDR1 SGHRS, CDR2 YFSETQ. Trimming pared 7 bases from V and 2 bases from J, leaving 21 bases between.

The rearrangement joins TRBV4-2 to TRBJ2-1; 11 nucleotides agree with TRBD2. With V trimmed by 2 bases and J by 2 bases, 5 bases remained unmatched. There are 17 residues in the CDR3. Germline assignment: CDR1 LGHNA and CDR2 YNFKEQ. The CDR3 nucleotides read TGTGCCAGCAGCCAAACGACTAGCGGGGCGGCCTACAATGAGCAGTTCTTC. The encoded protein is CASSQTTSGAAYNEQFF.

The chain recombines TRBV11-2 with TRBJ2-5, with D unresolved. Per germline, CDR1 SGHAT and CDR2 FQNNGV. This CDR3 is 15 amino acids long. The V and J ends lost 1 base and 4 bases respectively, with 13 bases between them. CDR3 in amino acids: CASSLGSFRGETQYF. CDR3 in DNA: TGTGCCAGCAGCTTAGGAAGCTTCCGCGGAGAGACCCAGTACTTC.

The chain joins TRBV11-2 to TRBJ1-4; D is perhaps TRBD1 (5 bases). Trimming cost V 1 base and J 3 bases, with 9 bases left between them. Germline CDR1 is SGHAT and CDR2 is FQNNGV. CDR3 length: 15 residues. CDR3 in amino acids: CASSLAGTANEKLFF. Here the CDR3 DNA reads TGTGCCAGCAGCTTAGCAGGGACTGCTAATGAAAAACTGTTTTTT.

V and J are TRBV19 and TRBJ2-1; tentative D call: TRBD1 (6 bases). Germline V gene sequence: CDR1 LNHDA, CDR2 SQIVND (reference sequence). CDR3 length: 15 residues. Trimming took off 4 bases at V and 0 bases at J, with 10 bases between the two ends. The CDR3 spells CASSTDRSSYNEQFF. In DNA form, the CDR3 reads TGTGCCAGTAGTACCGACAGGAGCTCCTACAATGAGCAGTTCTTC. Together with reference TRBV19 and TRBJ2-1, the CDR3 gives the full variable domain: DGGITQSPKYLFRKEGQNVTLSCEQNLNHDAMYWYRQDPGQGLRLIYYSQIVNDFQKGDIAEGYSVSREKKESFPLTVTSAQKNPTAFYLCASSTDRSSYNEQFFGPGTRLTVL.